Included here is one T cell receptor beta chain sequence, with context. Measured with immunoSEQ multiplex PCR; TCRdb has only the in-frame clones, and not every one. Among 85,000 to 110,000 clones listed, about 90% were seen once. Looked up from germline, CDR1 is LGHNA and CDR2 is YSLEER. CDR3 size: 17 residues. Losses at the gene ends were 4 bases for V and 1 base for J; bases not matched to a gene: 11. These data come from a study of T cell changes during pregnancy in multiple sclerosis. This chain connects TRBV4-3 to TRBJ2-7, with 9 bases fitting TRBD1. This TCR came from a female donor with multiple sclerosis, enrolled in a pregnancy study. The material was peripheral blood, obtained after pregnancy. Written as DNA, the CDR3 is TGCGCCAGCAGCCGCTACGTATCGGGACAGGGATCCTACGAGCAGTACTTC. It specifies CASSRYVSGQGSYEQYF.